This T cell receptor (beta chain) was recovered during a study of chemoradiotherapy in HPV16-positive cancers. The overall study: Candidate HPV-specific T-cell clones and common TCR motifs came from functional assays in a couple of HPV16-positive patients.

The ends were cut back, 3 bases at V and 5 bases at J, with 19 bases in the middle. This CDR3 contains 16 residues. Germline V lookup: CDR1 SNHLY, CDR2 FYNNEI. About this clone: Its antigen is unidentified.

General observations from the study: The functional HPV-specific definition rests on just a couple of HPV16-positive patients. Non-HPV-specific T cells did not expand in tumors during treatment, whereas candidate HPV-specific clones and E7-related motifs did.

Profiling relied on immunoSEQ multiplex PCR, and the TCRdb table lists in-frame clones only, not all of them. The sample lists some 28,000 clones; 84% were seen once. Over chemoradiotherapy, repertoires were sampled more than once. The chain joins TRBV2 to TRBJ1-2; TRBD1 might be the D (6 bases). The receptor was derived from a human donor with HPV-associated anogenital cancer. The sequencing here drew on blood, taken from a patient who underwent chemoradiotherapy. As DNA, the CDR3 is TGTGCCAGCAGTGACGGGGGGCCCAGTGGGGGATATGGCTACACCTTC. This translates into CASSDGGPSGGYGYTF.